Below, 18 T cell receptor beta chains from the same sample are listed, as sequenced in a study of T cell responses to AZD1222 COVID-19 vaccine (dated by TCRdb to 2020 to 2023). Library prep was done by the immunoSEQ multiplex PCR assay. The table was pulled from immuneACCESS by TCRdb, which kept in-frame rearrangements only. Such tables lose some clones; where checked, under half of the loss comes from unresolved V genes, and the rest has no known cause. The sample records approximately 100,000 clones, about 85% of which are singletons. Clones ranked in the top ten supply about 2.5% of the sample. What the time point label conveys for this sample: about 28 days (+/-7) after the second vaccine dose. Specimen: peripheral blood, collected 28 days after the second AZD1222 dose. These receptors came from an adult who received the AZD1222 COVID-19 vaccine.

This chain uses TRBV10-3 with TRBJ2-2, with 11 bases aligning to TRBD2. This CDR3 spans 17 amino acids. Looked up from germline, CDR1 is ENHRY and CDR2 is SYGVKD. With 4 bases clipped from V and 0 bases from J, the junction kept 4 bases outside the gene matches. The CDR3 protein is CAISVTSGRANTGELFF. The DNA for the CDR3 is TGTGCCATCAGTGTAACTAGCGGGAGAGCGAACACCGGGGAGCTGTTTTTT.

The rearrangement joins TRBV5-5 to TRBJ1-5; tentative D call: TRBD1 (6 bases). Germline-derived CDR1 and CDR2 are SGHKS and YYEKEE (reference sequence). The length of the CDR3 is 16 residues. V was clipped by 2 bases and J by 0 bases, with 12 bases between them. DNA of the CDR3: TGTGCCAGCAGCTTAGGGCAGGGGCCTAGCAATCAGCCCCAGCATTTT. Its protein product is CASSLGQGPSNQPQHF.

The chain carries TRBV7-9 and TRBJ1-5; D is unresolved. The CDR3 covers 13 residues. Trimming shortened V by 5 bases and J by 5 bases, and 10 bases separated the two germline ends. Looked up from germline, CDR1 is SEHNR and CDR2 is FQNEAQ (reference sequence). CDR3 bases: TGTGCCAGCAGCCCCACTCCGGATCAGCCCCAGCATTTT. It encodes CASSPTPDQPQHF.

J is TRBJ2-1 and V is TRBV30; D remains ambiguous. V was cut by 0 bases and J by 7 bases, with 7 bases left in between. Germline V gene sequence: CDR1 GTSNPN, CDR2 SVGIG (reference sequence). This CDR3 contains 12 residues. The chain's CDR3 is CAWSVGQNEQFF. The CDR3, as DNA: TGTGCCTGGAGTGTCGGGCAGAATGAGCAGTTCTTC.

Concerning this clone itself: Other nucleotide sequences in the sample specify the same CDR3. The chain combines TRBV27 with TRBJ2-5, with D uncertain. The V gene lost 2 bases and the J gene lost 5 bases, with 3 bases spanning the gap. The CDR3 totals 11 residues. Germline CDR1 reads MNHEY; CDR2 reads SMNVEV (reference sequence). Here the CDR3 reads CASSLGETQYF. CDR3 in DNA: TGTGCCAGCAGTTTAGGGGAGACCCAGTACTTC.

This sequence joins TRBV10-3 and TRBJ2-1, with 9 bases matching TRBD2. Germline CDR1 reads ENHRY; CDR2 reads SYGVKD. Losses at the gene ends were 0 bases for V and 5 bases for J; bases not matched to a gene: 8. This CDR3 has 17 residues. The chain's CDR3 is CAISESQGLATNNEQFF. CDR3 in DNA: TGTGCCATCAGTGAGTCCCAAGGACTAGCGACAAACAATGAGCAGTTCTTC.

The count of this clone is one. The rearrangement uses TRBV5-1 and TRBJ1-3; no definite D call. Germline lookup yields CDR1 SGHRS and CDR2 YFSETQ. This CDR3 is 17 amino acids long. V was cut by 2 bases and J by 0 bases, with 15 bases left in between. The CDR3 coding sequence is TGCGCCAGCAGCTTAATAGGCCAGCGAGGCTCTGGAAACACCATATATTTT. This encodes CASSLIGQRGSGNTIYF.

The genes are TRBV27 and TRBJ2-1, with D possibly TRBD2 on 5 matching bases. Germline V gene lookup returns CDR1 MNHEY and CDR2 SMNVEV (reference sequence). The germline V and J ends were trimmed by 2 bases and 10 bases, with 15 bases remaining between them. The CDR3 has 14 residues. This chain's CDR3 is CASSLTSQRSEQFF. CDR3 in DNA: TGTGCCAGCAGTTTAACATCCCAGCGGTCAGAGCAGTTCTTC.

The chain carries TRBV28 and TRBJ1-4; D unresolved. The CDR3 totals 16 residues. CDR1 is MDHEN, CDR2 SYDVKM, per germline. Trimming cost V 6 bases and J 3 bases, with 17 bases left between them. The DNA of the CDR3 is TGTGCCAGCAGCCCCGGGCGGGGTCCGCCTAATGAAAAACTGTTTTTT. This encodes CASSPGRGPPNEKLFF.

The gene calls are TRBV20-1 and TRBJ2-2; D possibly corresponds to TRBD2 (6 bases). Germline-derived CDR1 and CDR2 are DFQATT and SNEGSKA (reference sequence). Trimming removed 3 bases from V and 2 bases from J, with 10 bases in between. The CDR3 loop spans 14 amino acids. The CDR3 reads CSASGTFNTGELFF. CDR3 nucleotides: TGCAGTGCTAGTGGGACTTTTAACACCGGGGAGCTGTTTTTT.

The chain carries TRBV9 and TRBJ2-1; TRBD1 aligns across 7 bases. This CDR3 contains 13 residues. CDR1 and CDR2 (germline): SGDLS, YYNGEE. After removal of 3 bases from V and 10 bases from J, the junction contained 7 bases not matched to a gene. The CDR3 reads CASSETGWWEQFF. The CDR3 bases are TGTGCCAGCAGCGAGACAGGGTGGTGGGAGCAGTTCTTC. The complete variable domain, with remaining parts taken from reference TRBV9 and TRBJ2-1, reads DSGVTQTPKHLITATGQRVTLRCSPRSGDLSVYWYQQSLDQGLQFLIQYYNGEERAKGNILERFSAQQFPDLHSELNLSSLELGDSALYFCASSETGWWEQFFGPGTRLTVL.

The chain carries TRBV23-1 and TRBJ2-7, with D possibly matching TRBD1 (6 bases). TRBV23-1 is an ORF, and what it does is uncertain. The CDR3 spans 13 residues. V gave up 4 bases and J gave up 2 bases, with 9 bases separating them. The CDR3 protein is CASSRTEAYEQYF. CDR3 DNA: TGCGCCAGCAGTCGGACAGAAGCCTACGAGCAGTACTTC.

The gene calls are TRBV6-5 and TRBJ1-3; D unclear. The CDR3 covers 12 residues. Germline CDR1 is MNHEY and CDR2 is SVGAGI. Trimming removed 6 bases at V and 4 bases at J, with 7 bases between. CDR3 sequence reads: CASRSLGNTIYF. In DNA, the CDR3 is TGTGCCAGCAGGTCTCTAGGAAACACCATATATTTT.

The DNA for the CDR3 is TGTGCCAGCAGTTACGGGCAGGGAGTCTATGGCTACACCTTC. Translation: CASSYGQGVYGYTF. V and J are TRBV6-6 and TRBJ1-2; D perhaps matches TRBD1 (5 bases). The CDR3 has 14 residues. CDR1 and CDR2 from the germline V gene are MNHNY and SVGAGI (reference sequence). V was cut by 2 bases and J by 4 bases, with 11 bases left in between.

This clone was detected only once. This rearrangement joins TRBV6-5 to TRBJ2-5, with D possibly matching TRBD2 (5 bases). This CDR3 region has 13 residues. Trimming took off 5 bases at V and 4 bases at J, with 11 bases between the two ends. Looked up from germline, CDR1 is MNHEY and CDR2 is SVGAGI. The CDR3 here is CASSPDYRETQYF. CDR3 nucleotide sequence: TGTGCCAGCAGTCCTGACTACCGAGAGACCCAGTACTTC.

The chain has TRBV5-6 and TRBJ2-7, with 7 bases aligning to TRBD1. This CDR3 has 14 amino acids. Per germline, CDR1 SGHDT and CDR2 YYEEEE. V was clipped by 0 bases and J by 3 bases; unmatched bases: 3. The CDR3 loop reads CASSLAGQNYEQYF. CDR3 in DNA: TGTGCCAGCAGCTTGGCGGGACAGAACTACGAGCAGTACTTC.

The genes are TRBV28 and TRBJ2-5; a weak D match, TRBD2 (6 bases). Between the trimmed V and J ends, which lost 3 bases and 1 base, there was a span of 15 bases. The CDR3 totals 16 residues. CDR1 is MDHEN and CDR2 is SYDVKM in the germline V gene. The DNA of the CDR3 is TGTGCCAGCAGTTTTTTCGGTGGGAGGTTCCAAGAGACCCAGTACTTC. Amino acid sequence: CASSFFGGRFQETQYF. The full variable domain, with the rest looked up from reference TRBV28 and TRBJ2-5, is DVKVTQSSRYLVKRTGEKVFLECVQDMDHENMFWYRQDPGLGLRLIYFSYDVKMKEKGDIPEGYSVSREKKERFSLILESASTNQTSMYLCASSFFGGRFQETQYFGPGTRLLVL.

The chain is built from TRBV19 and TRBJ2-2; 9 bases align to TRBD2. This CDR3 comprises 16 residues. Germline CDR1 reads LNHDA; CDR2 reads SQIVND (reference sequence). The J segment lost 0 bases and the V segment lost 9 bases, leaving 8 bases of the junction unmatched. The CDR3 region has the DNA TGTGCCAGGCCTAGCGGGAACCGAACGAACACCGGGGAGCTGTTTTTT. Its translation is CARPSGNRTNTGELFF.